A single sample is the source of the 29 T cell receptor beta chains below, sequenced in a study of T cells in Graves' hyperthyroidism and ophthalmopathy (dated 2019 in TCRdb). Libraries were constructed by multiplex PCR. Sequencing used an Illumina HiSeq 2000. Amplification of TCR beta CDR3 regions was carried out from RNA transcripts. A first-round RT-PCR of the TCR CDR3 used the HTBI primer set with the Qiagen OneStep RT-PCR kit. Clones were called with MiXCR by TCRdb after fastp trimmed the public reads at Q25, and only in-frame beta chains were retained. Entries are consolidated by CDR3 protein sequence, retaining the most common genes and DNA. Counted in this sample were 300,000 to 450,000 distinct CDR3 sequences; 20% to 25% of them appeared once. Less than 85% of the sample goes to the ten largest clones. Sequenced input: blood. These receptor sequences come from a man aged 50 to 60 with Graves' hyperthyroidism.

This rearrangement joins TRBV20-1 to TRBJ2-3, with D maybe TRBD2 (6 bases). Germline V gives CDR1 DFQATT, CDR2 SNEGSKA (reference sequence). V was trimmed by 2 bases and J by 2 bases, leaving 14 bases between them. The CDR3 is made up of 15 amino acids. The CDR3 DNA reads as TGCAGTGCTAGAATTGGGGCTAGCGTCACAGATACGCAGTATTTT. As protein: CSARIGASVTDTQYF.

This clonotype was seen more than once but under ten times. The CDR3 sequence: CSVRTGNYGYTF. The CDR3 DNA reads TGCAGCGTTCGGACGGGTAACTATGGCTACACCTTC. The chain couples TRBV29-1 to TRBJ1-2; no reliable D call. The V and J ends lost 5 bases and 1 base respectively, with 8 bases between them. This CDR3 comprises 12 residues. CDR1 is SQVTM, CDR2 ANQGSEA, per germline.

This chain uses TRBV5-8 with TRBJ1-1, with 9 nucleotides matching TRBD1. This CDR3 region has 12 residues. Losses at the gene ends were 7 bases for V and 11 bases for J; bases not matched to a gene: 9. Germline CDR1 is SGHTS and CDR2 is YDEGEE. The DNA for the CDR3 is TGTGCCAGCGGCCCTCAACAGGGGGCGGCTTTCTTT. This codes for CASGPQQGAAFF. Using reference TRBV5-8 and TRBJ1-1 for the parts outside the CDR3, the full variable domain is EAGVTQSPTHLIKTRGQQATLRCSPISGHTSVYWYQQALGLGLQFLLWYDEGEERNRGNFPPRFSGRQFPNYSSELNVNALELEDSALYLCASGPQQGAAFFGQGTRLTVV.

The chain joins TRBV5-1 to TRBJ2-2; 8 bases map to TRBD2. The length of the CDR3 is 17 residues. CDR1 is SGHRS, CDR2 YFSETQ, per germline. Trimming removed 0 bases from V and 4 bases from J; junction bases left unmatched: 8. CDR3 region: CASSLVAGSSGTGELFF. CDR3 coding DNA: TGCGCCAGCAGCTTGGTAGCGGGATCAAGCGGCACCGGGGAGCTGTTTTTT.

V gene TRBV5-1 combines with J gene TRBJ2-3, with D tentatively TRBD2 (6 bases). CDR1 is SGHRS and CDR2 is YFSETQ in the germline V gene. The CDR3 consists of 16 residues. Deletions cut 3 bases from V and 6 bases from J, with 20 bases between. The CDR3 sequence is CASSSQVGGFLDTQYF. As DNA, the CDR3 is TGCGCCAGCAGCTCACAGGTCGGGGGTTTTTTGGATACGCAGTATTTT.

V is TRBV7-3 and J is TRBJ2-7; 12 positions agree with TRBD2. CDR3 length equals 15 residues. Germline V lookup: CDR1 SGHTA, CDR2 FQGTGA. V dropped 6 bases and J dropped 6; count of bases not matched to a gene: 9. CDR3 DNA: TGTGCCAGCAGTTACTCGGCTAGCGGGAGGGGCGAGCAGTACTTC. Translated, it gives CASSYSASGRGEQYF.

A few counts support this clonotype. The chain employs TRBV20-1 and TRBJ2-7, with 7 bases identical to TRBD1. Germline values: CDR1 DFQATT, CDR2 SNEGSKA (reference sequence). The J segment lost 6 bases and the V segment lost 5 bases, leaving 7 bases of the junction unmatched. The CDR3 covers 12 residues. The CDR3 region has the DNA TGCAGTGCTGCCCGGACAGGTAGCGAGCAGTACTTC. Protein: CSAARTGSEQYF.

A few counts support this clonotype. The CDR3 DNA follows: TGCAGCGTCGCTACCGGGACAGACAATCAGCCCCAGCATTTT. It is translated as CSVATGTDNQPQHF. The chain couples TRBV29-1 to TRBJ1-5, with TRBD1 identical over 7 bases. The CDR3 has 14 amino acids. The germline V gene has CDR1 SQVTM and CDR2 ANQGSEA. V shed 6 bases, J shed 3 bases, and the junction held 8 bases outside the gene matches.

The rearrangement joins TRBV6-2 or TRBV6-3 to TRBJ2-1, with TRBD2 identical over 7 bases. Germline V gene sequence: CDR1 MNHEY, CDR2 SVGEGT. This CDR3 contains 14 residues. V dropped 11 bases and J dropped 6; count of bases not matched to a gene: 13. The CDR3 sequence is CAVMGGSGGNEQFF. For the CDR3, the DNA is TGTGCCGTAATGGGAGGGAGTGGGGGCAATGAGCAGTTCTTC.

This sequence joins TRBV10-3 and TRBJ2-5; D gene ambiguous. The CDR3 is made up of 11 amino acids. V was shortened by 3 bases and J by 6 bases, with 5 bases between the two germline ends. CDR1 ENHRY and CDR2 SYGVKD come from the germline V gene. Written as DNA, the CDR3 is TGTGCCATCAGTGATCTGAAGACCCAGTACTTC. Translating it yields CAISDLKTQYF.

This clonotype appeared a few times. The chain has TRBV19 and TRBJ2-7, with D possibly being TRBD1 (5 bases). V was shortened by 5 bases and J by 6 bases, with 11 bases between the two germline ends. The CDR3 totals 12 residues. Germline V gene data show CDR1 as LNHDA and CDR2 as SQIVND (reference sequence). CDR3 region: CASSAAGFEQYF. CDR3 DNA sequence: TGTGCCAGTAGTGCGGCAGGGTTCGAGCAGTACTTC.

This clonotype was detected a few times. V and J are TRBV7-9 and TRBJ2-3; D may be TRBD2 (6 bases). Germline V gene data show CDR1 as SEHNR and CDR2 as FQNEAQ (reference sequence). This CDR3 spans 19 amino acids. Trimming stripped 0 bases from V and 1 base from J, with 20 bases between. The CDR3 DNA sequence: TGTGCCAGCAGCTTAGCGATAAGAACTAGCAGGATACGCACAGATACGCAGTATTTT. As protein: CASSLAIRTSRIRTDTQYF.

The V gene is TRBV13, the J gene TRBJ2-1; D gene uncertain. The CDR3 is 13 amino acids. V was pared by 4 bases and J by 8 bases, with 12 bases between. Germline V gene sequence: CDR1 PRHDT, CDR2 FYEKMQ (reference sequence). The CDR3 loop is CASSSTLRYEQFF. The DNA for the CDR3 is TGTGCCAGCAGCTCAACCCTACGATATGAGCAGTTCTTC.

This clonotype has at least ten counts. The chain recombines TRBV11-2 with TRBJ2-5; D possibly corresponds to TRBD1 (5 bases). CDR3 length equals 14 residues. Trimming cost V 8 bases and J 1 base, with 14 bases left between them. The germline CDR1 and CDR2 sequences are SGHAT and FQNNGV. The CDR3 DNA follows: TGTGCCAGCGGCCCCCAGGGTGCCCAAGAGACCCAGTACTTC. Protein: CASGPQGAQETQYF. Using reference TRBV11-2 and TRBJ2-5 for the parts outside the CDR3, the full variable domain is EAGVAQSPRYKIIEKRQSVAFWCNPISGHATLYWYQQILGQGPKLLIQFQNNGVVDDSQLPKDRFSAERLKGVDSTLKIQPAKLEDSAVYLCASGPQGAQETQYFGPGTRLLVL.

This clonotype occurred many times. The junction and the germline gene differ at one end; a read error may be behind it. The gene calls are TRBV28 and TRBJ1-1; D gene unclear. The V gene's germline CDR1 is MDHEN and CDR2 SYDVKM. CDR3 length: 12 residues. DNA of the CDR3: TGTGCCAGCAGTTACCCGAACTCTGAAGCTTTCTTT. Its translation: CASSYPNSEAFF.

This clonotype was detected a few times. J is TRBJ1-2 and V is TRBV12-3 or TRBV12-4; D may be TRBD1 (6 bases). The CDR3 has 14 residues. Trimming left V 5 bases short and J 2 bases short, with 12 bases between. CDR3 region: CASSDRRLNYGYTF. In DNA form, the CDR3 reads TGTGCCAGCAGTGACAGGAGATTGAACTATGGCTACACCTTC.

This clonotype was detected a few times. The gene calls are TRBV28 and TRBJ2-1, with D maybe TRBD2 (7 bases). V dropped 6 bases and J dropped 6 bases, with 12 bases sitting between them. Germline values: CDR1 MDHEN, CDR2 SYDVKM. The CDR3 runs to 13 residues. The CDR3 reads CASRGGGGNEQFF. The CDR3 coding sequence is TGTGCCAGCAGGGGAGGGGGGGGCAATGAGCAGTTCTTC.

This clonotype was seen only a few times. This chain uses TRBV20-1 with TRBJ2-7; D call uncertain. With 3 bases removed from V and 3 bases from J, the gap between germline ends came to 9 bases. Germline V lookup: CDR1 DFQATT, CDR2 SNEGSKA (reference sequence). The CDR3 extends over 12 amino acids. CDR3 nucleotide sequence: TGCAGTGCTAGTGGTTATGGCTACGAGCAGTACTTC. Its protein product is CSASGYGYEQYF.

The sample holds many counts of this clonotype. This chain connects TRBV11-2 to TRBJ2-5; 9 bases agree with TRBD2. Germline V lookup: CDR1 SGHAT, CDR2 FQNNGV. The CDR3 consists of 16 residues. J lost 1 base, V lost 5 bases, and 8 bases had no gene match. The CDR3 coding sequence is TGTGCCAGCAGCCTGAGACTAGCGGCTTTCCAAGAGACCCAGTACTTC. It codes for CASSLRLAAFQETQYF.

About this clonotype itself: This may come from a read error, since a much larger clone is one base off. V and J are TRBV18 and TRBJ2-3; D uncertain. This CDR3 is 13 amino acids long. In germline, CDR1 is KGHSH, CDR2 LQKENI. The CDR3 is CASPPPFLDTQYF. As DNA, the CDR3 is TGTGCCAGCCCACCACCCTTTCTGGATACGCAGTATTTT.

Notes on this clonotype: This could be a read error, since a much larger clone is one nucleotide away. V usage is TRBV27 and J usage is TRBJ1-5; 10 bases fit TRBD1. J gave up 7 bases and V 6 bases, and 6 bases lay outside the gene matches. CDR3 length: 14 amino acids. The germline CDR1 and CDR2 sequences are MNHEY and SMNVEV (reference sequence). CDR3 sequence: CASRSTGGTQPQHF. The CDR3 DNA reads TGTGCCAGCAGATCGACAGGGGGCACCCAGCCCCAGCATTTT.

This clonotype was seen at least ten times. V and J are TRBV6-1 and TRBJ2-3; 13 bases map to TRBD2. The CDR3 is 17 residues long. Germline-derived CDR1 and CDR2 are MNHNS and SASEGT. The V gene end was trimmed by 3 bases and the J gene end by 11 bases; junction bases not matched to a gene: 14. The CDR3 coding sequence is TGTGCCAGCAGTGAGCCCGGGACTAGCGGGGCCGTACGTGAGCAGTATTTT. Protein: CASSEPGTSGAVREQYF.

V gene TRBV5-1 combines with J gene TRBJ1-1, with a tentative D call TRBD1 (6 bases). Germline V gene data show CDR1 as SGHRS and CDR2 as YFSETQ. The V gene lost 2 bases and the J gene lost 6 bases, with 17 bases spanning the gap. CDR3 length: 15 amino acids. CDR3 sequence reads: CASSFPSTGRPEAFF. Here the CDR3 DNA reads TGCGCCAGCAGCTTTCCTTCGACAGGACGCCCTGAAGCTTTCTTT.

This clonotype turned up a few times. The chain uses TRBV2 and TRBJ2-7, with D possibly matching TRBD1 (5 bases). Trimming shortened V by 8 bases and J by 1 base, and 12 bases separated the two germline ends. Per germline, CDR1 SNHLY and CDR2 FYNNEI. CDR3 length: 13 amino acids. CDR3 DNA: TGTGCCAGCGTCGCAGGGCCATCCTACGAGCAGTACTTC. Its protein is CASVAGPSYEQYF.

This sequence joins TRBV7-9 and TRBJ2-5, with D maybe TRBD1 (6 bases). The CDR3 totals 14 residues. Per the germline V gene, CDR1 is SEHNR and CDR2 is FQNEAQ (reference sequence). V gave up 5 bases and J gave up 0 bases, with 10 bases separating them. The CDR3 protein is CASSITGYQETQYF. The CDR3, as DNA: TGTGCCAGCAGCATCACAGGGTACCAAGAGACCCAGTACTTC.

This clonotype was counted ten times or more. The V call is TRBV6-1, the J call TRBJ2-7; D is possibly TRBD1 (5 bases). This CDR3 region has 12 residues. Trimming left V 3 bases short and J 6 bases short, with 9 bases between. Germline CDR1 is MNHNS and CDR2 is SASEGT. CDR3 bases: TGTGCCAGCAGTGAGCAGGGTACCGAGCAGTACTTC. Amino acid sequence: CASSEQGTEQYF.

The chain carries TRBV5-1 and TRBJ1-2, with 9 positions matching TRBD1. After removal of 2 bases from V and 6 bases from J, the junction contained 11 bases not matched to a gene. Germline V gene lookup returns CDR1 SGHRS and CDR2 YFSETQ. This CDR3 has 16 amino acids. This CDR3 reads CASSFSLLRQGDGYTF. Written as DNA, the CDR3 is TGCGCCAGCAGCTTCTCATTACTTCGACAGGGGGATGGCTACACCTTC.

V is TRBV5-1 and J is TRBJ2-1; D may be TRBD1 or TRBD2 (5 bases each). Germline lookup yields CDR1 SGHRS and CDR2 YFSETQ. The CDR3 length is 15 residues. V was pared by 0 bases and J by 8 bases, with 15 bases between. In nucleotides, the CDR3 is TGCGCCAGCAGCTTGGTTGGGACGAGGGGTGATGAGCAGTTCTTC. Its protein product is CASSLVGTRGDEQFF.

The genes are TRBV6-1 and TRBJ2-7, with 11 bases aligning to TRBD2. Germline CDR1 is MNHNS and CDR2 is SASEGT. The CDR3 length is 15 residues. The ends lost 7 bases at V and 3 bases at J; junction bases unmatched: 8. CDR3 DNA: TGTGCCAGCACCTCAGGACTAGCGGGCGGCTACGAGCAGTACTTC. Encoded protein: CASTSGLAGGYEQYF.